This T cell receptor (beta chain) stems from a study of spatial heterogeneity in lung cancer. TCR cDNA molecules each carried a unique molecular identifier. Each CDR3 protein gets one entry after TCRdb re-called the 5' RACE reads with MiXCR. The sample has about 13,000 distinct CDR3 sequences; approximately 4.8% are singletons. Many counts were recorded for this clonotype. This beta chain came through as a stray read in a library set up for alpha chains, and its size says little. The time point is: sample taken at primary tumor resection. The input material, whole RNA from tumor, nontumor lung or frozen PBMC, was sequenced unsorted. A total of approximately 70 untreated early-stage non-small cell lung cancer patients served as donors. The sequencing used lung tumor tissue, collected at surgery. The clonotype was recovered from a human donor with early-stage non-small cell lung cancer.

In nucleotides, the CDR3 is TGTGCCAGCAGCCTCTCAGCGTGGCGGGATGGCACCGGGGAGCTGTTTTTT. Its protein is CASSLSAWRDGTGELFF. The chain uses TRBV14 and TRBJ2-2, with D possibly TRBD2 on 6 matching bases. V shed 4 bases and J shed 4 bases, with 19 bases lying between them. The CDR3 is made up of 17 amino acids. The germline gives CDR1 SGHDN, CDR2 FVKESK.